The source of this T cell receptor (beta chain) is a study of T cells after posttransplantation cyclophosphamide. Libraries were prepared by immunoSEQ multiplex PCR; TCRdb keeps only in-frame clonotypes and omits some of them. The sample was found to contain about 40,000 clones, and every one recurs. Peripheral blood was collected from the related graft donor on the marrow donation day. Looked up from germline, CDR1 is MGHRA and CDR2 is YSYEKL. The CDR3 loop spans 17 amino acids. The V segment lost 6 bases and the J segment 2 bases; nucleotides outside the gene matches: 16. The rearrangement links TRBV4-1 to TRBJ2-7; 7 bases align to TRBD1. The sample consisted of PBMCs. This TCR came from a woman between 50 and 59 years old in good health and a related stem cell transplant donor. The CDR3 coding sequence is TGCGCCAGCAGTGGAATACCGAAAAACAGGGGACCCTACGAGCAGTACTTC. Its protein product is CASSGIPKNRGPYEQYF.